The 5 T cell receptor beta chains below come from one sample, sequenced in a study of immunodeficiency. The method was immunoSEQ multiplex PCR; TCRdb's version includes in-frame clones alone and lacks a portion of them. The data contain some 3,900 clones, 90% to 95% of them seen just once; the ten biggest clones take up approximately 4.7%. The sample comprised CD4+ T cells from blood. The receptors come from a human donor in good health.

J is TRBJ2-3 and V is TRBV5-1; D is ambiguous. The CDR3 has 11 residues. V shed 4 bases and J shed 8 bases, with 8 bases lying between them. CDR1 is SGHRS, CDR2 YFSETQ, per germline. As DNA, the CDR3 is TGCGCCAGCAGCCTGTCTGGTACGCAGTATTTT. Translation: CASSLSGTQYF.

The chain uses TRBV12-5 and TRBJ2-3; D remains ambiguous. Germline V gene sequence: CDR1 LGHNT, CDR2 FRNRAP. The V and J ends lost 0 bases and 2 bases respectively, with 6 bases between them. This CDR3 comprises 14 residues. CDR3 protein: CASGLVFNTDTQYF. The CDR3 bases are TGTGCTAGTGGTTTGGTGTTTAACACAGATACGCAGTATTTT.

V and J are TRBV19 and TRBJ2-4, with 9 bases matching TRBD2. V trimming: 7 bases; J trimming: 2 bases; junction bases outside the gene matches: 12. CDR3 length: 17 residues. Germline V CDR1 and CDR2: LNHDA, SQIVND (reference sequence). This chain's CDR3 is CASTTAGGSGTKNIQYF. CDR3 coding DNA: TGTGCCAGTACTACAGCGGGAGGTTCGGGAACCAAAAACATTCAGTACTTC.

The chain is built from TRBV2 and TRBJ1-6, with D possibly matching TRBD1 (6 bases). CDR3 length: 12 residues. Per germline, CDR1 SNHLY and CDR2 FYNNEI. V dropped 6 bases and J dropped 9 bases, with 9 bases sitting between them. In DNA form, the CDR3 reads TGTGCCAGCAGGGTGACAGGTTCACCCCTCCACTTT. Residues: CASRVTGSPLHF.

This chain connects TRBV5-1 to TRBJ2-1; TRBD1 matches at 7 bases. V gave up 4 bases and J gave up 0 bases; unmatched junction bases: 10. This CDR3 has 17 amino acids. The germline CDR1 and CDR2 sequences are SGHRS and YFSETQ. The CDR3, as DNA: TGCGCCAGCAGCGAGGGGGCTCGGGCCCGCTCCTACAATGAGCAGTTCTTC. Its protein product is CASSEGARARSYNEQFF.